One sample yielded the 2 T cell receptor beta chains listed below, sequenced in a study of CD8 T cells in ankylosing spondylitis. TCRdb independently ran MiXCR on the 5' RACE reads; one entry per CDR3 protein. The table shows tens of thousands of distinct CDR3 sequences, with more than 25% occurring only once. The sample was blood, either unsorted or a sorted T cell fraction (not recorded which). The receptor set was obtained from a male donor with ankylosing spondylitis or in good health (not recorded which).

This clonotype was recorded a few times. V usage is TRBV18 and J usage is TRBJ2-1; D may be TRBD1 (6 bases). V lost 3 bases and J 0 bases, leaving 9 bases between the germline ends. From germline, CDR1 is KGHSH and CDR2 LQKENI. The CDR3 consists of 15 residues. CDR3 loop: CASSPGADSYNEQFF. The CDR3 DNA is TGTGCCAGCTCACCGGGGGCCGACTCCTACAATGAGCAGTTCTTC.

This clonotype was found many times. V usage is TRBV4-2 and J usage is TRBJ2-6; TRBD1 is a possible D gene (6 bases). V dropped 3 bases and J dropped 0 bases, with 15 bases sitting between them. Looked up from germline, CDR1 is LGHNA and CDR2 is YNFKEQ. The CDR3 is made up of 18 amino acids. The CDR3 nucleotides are TGTGCCAGCAGCCAGAGCCGACAGGCGTACTCTGGGGCCAACGTCCTGACTTTC. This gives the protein CASSQSRQAYSGANVLTF.